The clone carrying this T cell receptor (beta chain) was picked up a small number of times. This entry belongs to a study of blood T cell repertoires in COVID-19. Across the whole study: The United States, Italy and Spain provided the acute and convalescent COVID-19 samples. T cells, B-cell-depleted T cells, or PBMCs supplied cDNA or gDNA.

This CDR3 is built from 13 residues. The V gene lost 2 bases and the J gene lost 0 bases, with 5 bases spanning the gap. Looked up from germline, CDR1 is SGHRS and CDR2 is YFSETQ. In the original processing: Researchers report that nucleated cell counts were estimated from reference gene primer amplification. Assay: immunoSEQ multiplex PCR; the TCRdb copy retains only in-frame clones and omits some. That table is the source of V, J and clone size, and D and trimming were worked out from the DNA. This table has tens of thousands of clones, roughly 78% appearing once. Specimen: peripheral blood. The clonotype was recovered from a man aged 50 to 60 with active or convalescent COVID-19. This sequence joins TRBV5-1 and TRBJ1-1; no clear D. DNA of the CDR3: TGCGCCAGCAGCTTTTCCATGAACACTGAAGCTTTCTTT. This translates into CASSFSMNTEAFF.